Listed below are T cell receptor beta chains from one sample, sequenced in a study of blood T cell repertoires in COVID-19. The repertoire was sequenced with immunoSEQ multiplex PCR; TCRdb's copy has only in-frame clones and lacks some. The data show 200,000 to 250,000 clones, about 81% seen once. The sequenced material came from peripheral blood. These receptors originate from a woman at least 80 years old with COVID-19, enrolled during active disease. CDR3s include the opening cysteine and the closing phenylalanine or tryptophan. D genes are given only for firm matches. Part of the rows lack a size; the others show once, few, many or a class for expanded clones.

clone size	V gene	J gene	D gene	CDR3 protein	CDR3 DNA
.	TRBV19	TRBJ2-1	TRBD2	CASSLQGGGLAEEQFF	TGTGCCAGTAGTCTCCAGGGGGGTGGACTAGCGGAAGAGCAGTTCTTC
.	TRBV4-3	TRBJ2-2	TRBD2	CASSHGTSGSLGTGELFF	TGCGCCAGCAGCCATGGGACTAGCGGGAGCCTCGGCACCGGGGAGCTGTTTTTT
.	TRBV20-1	TRBJ1-4	TRBD1	CSASYGSRRGHSSNEKLFF	TGCAGTGCTAGTTACGGGTCGCGCAGGGGGCATAGTTCTAATGAAAAACTGTTTTTT
few	TRBV11-3	TRBJ2-1	.	CASSARGSGDNEQFF	TGTGCCAGCAGCGCCCGAGGTTCGGGGGACAATGAGCAGTTCTTC
few	TRBV6-6	TRBJ1-5	TRBD1	CASSPTGVTSQPQHF	TGTGCCAGCAGTCCGACAGGGGTAACGAGTCAGCCCCAGCATTTT
.	TRBV6-5	TRBJ1-2	.	CASRGSQHGYTF	TGTGCCAGCAGGGGGAGCCAGCATGGCTACACCTTC
many	TRBV7-9	TRBJ1-2	TRBD1	CASSLTGGEYGYTF	TGTGCCAGCAGCCTTACAGGGGGAGAGTATGGCTACACCTTC
.	TRBV28	TRBJ2-7	.	CASSFIRANEQYF	TGTGCCAGCAGTTTTATCAGGGCCAACGAGCAGTACTTC
.	TRBV12-3/TRBV12-4	TRBJ2-5	.	CASSLTGTQYF	TGTGCCAGCAGTTTAACCGGGACCCAGTACTTC
.	TRBV6-5	TRBJ1-4	.	CATETQALEKLFF	TGTGCCACCGAGACACAAGCTTTGGAAAAACTGTTTTTT
.	TRBV28	TRBJ2-7	.	CASSSPGAYEQYF	TGTGCCAGCAGTTCCCCAGGGGCCTACGAGCAGTACTTC
.	TRBV6-6	TRBJ2-4	TRBD2	CASSYGTSGANIQYF	TGTGCCAGCAGTTACGGGACTAGCGGGGCAAACATTCAGTACTTC
.	TRBV5-1	TRBJ1-3	TRBD1	CASSLTGGSGNTIYF	TGCGCCAGCAGCTTGACAGGGGGCTCTGGAAACACCATATATTTT
once	TRBV14	TRBJ1-1	.	CASSQYGGTEAFF	TGTGCCAGCAGCCAATACGGGGGGACTGAAGCTTTCTTT
.	TRBV5-1	TRBJ1-2	TRBD1	CASSSQGSGQGYGYTF	TGCGCCAGCAGCTCCCAGGGATCGGGACAGGGCTATGGCTACACCTTC
.	TRBV6-6	TRBJ2-1	.	CASSYGGQEGMQFF	TGTGCCAGCAGTTACGGCGGTCAGGAGGGGATGCAGTTCTTC
.	TRBV12-3/TRBV12-4	TRBJ1-3	.	CASRTQGRDTIYF	TGTGCCAGCAGGACACAGGGTAGGGACACCATATATTTT
.	TRBV5-1	TRBJ2-7	TRBD1	CASSSDRGDDEQYF	TGCGCCAGCAGCAGTGACAGGGGTGACGACGAGCAGTACTTC
.	TRBV29-1	TRBJ2-3	TRBD2	CSVVGTSGNADTQYF	TGCAGCGTTGTAGGGACTAGCGGAAACGCAGATACGCAGTATTTT
.	TRBV3-1/TRBV3-2	TRBJ2-7	.	CASSQDPRGEQYF	TGTGCCAGCAGCCAAGATCCAAGGGGGGAGCAGTACTTC
few	TRBV6-2/TRBV6-3	TRBJ1-2	.	CASSYSSNYGYTF	TGTGCCAGCAGTTACTCCTCTAACTATGGCTACACCTTC
once	TRBV7-2	TRBJ1-1	.	CASSFRRGNTEAFF	TGTGCCAGCAGCTTTCGGCGGGGGAACACTGAAGCTTTCTTT